This T cell receptor beta chain emerged from a study of CXCR3-negative and CXCR3-positive naive CD8 T cells. Points from the study as a whole: Compared with CXCR3-negative naive cells, CXCR3-positive naive cells showed more hydrophobic TRB CDR3s. CXCR3-negative and CXCR3-positive naive cells shared comparable TRBV-TRBJ usage, but memory cells did not.

As to this clonotype: The target antigen is unknown.

UMI-labeled 5' RACE TRB cDNA libraries were prepared from the cells. TCRdb processed the 5' RACE reads again and assigns one entry to each CDR3 protein, with no DNA. Reported are some 120,000 distinct CDR3 sequences; the ten largest clones contain 0.59%. This CDR3 has 17 residues. Germline CDR1 reads SGHRS; CDR2 reads YFSETQ. The specimen sequenced was naive CXCR3+ CD8+ T cells from blood. Subset specified: CD45RO-CCR7+CD27+CD95- naive CD8+ T cells expressing CXCR3 (TNR3+). The source of this sequence is a human donor in good health. Some clones in this sample may be carry-over from other donors' samples. The chain links TRBV5-1 to TRBJ1-1; TCRdb names TRBD1, which stays unverified in the absence of DNA. This CDR3 is CASSLDTDSYMNTEAFF.